Presented here are 8 T cell receptor beta chains from one specimen sequenced in a study of blood T cell repertoires in COVID-19. Sequenced by immunoSEQ multiplex PCR; TCRdb stores in-frame clones only, minus some. The sample lists hundreds of thousands of clones; 86% were seen once. The sample taken for sequencing was PBMCs or T cells enriched from blood (not recorded which). All receptors derive from a man aged 18 to 30 who had recovered from COVID-19.

This clone was observed a single time. The chain combines TRBV5-5 with TRBJ1-3; D is uncertain. V shed 0 bases and J shed 7 bases, with 11 bases lying between them. In germline, CDR1 is SGHKS, CDR2 YYEKEE (reference sequence). This CDR3 has 14 residues. The CDR3 DNA reads TGTGCCAGCAGCTTGGCCCCAGGTCGGAACACCATATATTTT. It is translated as CASSLAPGRNTIYF. The whole variable domain, filled in from reference TRBV5-5 and TRBJ1-3, reads DAGVTQSPTHLIKTRGQQVTLRCSPISGHKSVSWYQQVLGQGPQFIFQYYEKEERGRGNFPDRFSARQFPNYSSELNVNALLLGDSALYLCASSLAPGRNTIYFGEGSWLTVV.

The gene calls are TRBV7-9 and TRBJ2-1, with D possibly matching TRBD2 (5 bases). The CDR3 covers 15 residues. Germline CDR1 and CDR2: SEHNR and FQNEAQ (reference sequence). V was cut by 0 bases and J by 10 bases, with 16 bases left in between. In nucleotides, the CDR3 is TGTGCCAGCAGCTTAGCTCGGACTCCTTCCCGGGAGCAGTTCTTC. Protein sequence: CASSLARTPSREQFF.

This clone was recorded only once. This sequence joins TRBV6-5 and TRBJ2-7, with 9 bases matching TRBD1. This CDR3 comprises 16 residues. V lost 0 bases to trimming and J lost 2 bases; unmatched junction nucleotides: 5. The germline V gene encodes CDR1 MNHEY and CDR2 SVGAGI. The CDR3 reads CASSYSRTGATYEQYF. CDR3 sequence (DNA): TGTGCCAGCAGTTACTCCCGGACAGGGGCTACCTACGAGCAGTACTTC.

In its sample, this clone was seen a few times. The chain couples TRBV6-4 to TRBJ1-5, with TRBD1 matching over 9 bases. The J segment lost 3 bases and the V segment lost 5 bases, leaving 14 bases of the junction unmatched. The CDR3 covers 18 residues. Germline assignment: CDR1 MRHNA and CDR2 SNTAGT. CDR3 residues: CASSPGTGLLNTNQPQHF. CDR3 nucleotides: TGTGCCAGCAGTCCCGGGACAGGGCTATTGAATACCAATCAGCCCCAGCATTTT.

The rearrangement joins TRBV11-2 to TRBJ1-6; D gene unclear. Germline assignment: CDR1 SGHAT and CDR2 FQNNGV. Trimming left V 1 base short and J 10 bases short, with 8 bases between. This CDR3 has 13 residues. For the CDR3, the DNA is TGTGCCAGCAGCTTAGCTCCTAGGTCACCCCTCCACTTT. This translates into CASSLAPRSPLHF.

Details on this clone: A junction boundary mismatches the germline segment, possibly from a read error. In the same sample, other DNA sequences code for this CDR3. The rearrangement uses TRBV7-9 and TRBJ1-6; a weak D match, TRBD1 (5 bases). CDR3 size: 17 residues. CDR1 SEHNR and CDR2 FQNEAQ come from the germline V gene (reference sequence). CDR3 residues: CASPTHDRGGVNSPLHF. The CDR3 nucleotides are TGCGCCAGCCCCACCCACGACCGGGGGGGAGTAAATTCACCCCTCCACTTT.

Notes on this clone: The sample holds other DNA sequences that translate to the same CDR3. This chain links TRBV6-5 with TRBJ2-7; a weak D match, TRBD2 (6 bases). The CDR3 extends over 13 amino acids. V lost 6 bases to trimming and J lost 4 bases, with 13 bases between them. Germline V gene sequence: CDR1 MNHEY, CDR2 SVGAGI. For the CDR3, the DNA is TGTGCCAGCAGCCGGGGGAGTAGTTACGAGCAGTACTTC. Protein product: CASSRGSSYEQYF.

The chain recombines TRBV7-8 with TRBJ2-7; 7 bases are a match to TRBD1. CDR3 length equals 14 residues. The V gene end was trimmed by 1 base and the J gene end by 6 bases; junction bases not matched to a gene: 6. In germline, CDR1 is SGHVS, CDR2 FQNEAQ. CDR3 nucleotide sequence: TGTGCCAGCAGCTTAGGTCCGAACAGGGGCGAGCAGTACTTC. Protein: CASSLGPNRGEQYF.